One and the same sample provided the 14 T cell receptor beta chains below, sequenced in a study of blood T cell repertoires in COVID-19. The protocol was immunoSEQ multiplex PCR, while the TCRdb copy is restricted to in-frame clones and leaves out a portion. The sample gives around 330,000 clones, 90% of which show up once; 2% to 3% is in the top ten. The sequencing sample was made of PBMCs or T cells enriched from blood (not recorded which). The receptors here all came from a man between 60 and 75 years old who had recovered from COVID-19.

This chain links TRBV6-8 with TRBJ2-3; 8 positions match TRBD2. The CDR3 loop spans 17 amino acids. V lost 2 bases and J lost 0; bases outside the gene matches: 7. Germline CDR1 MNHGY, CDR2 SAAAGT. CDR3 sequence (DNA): TGTGCCAGCAGTTACCCGATAGCGGGGACTAGCACAGATACGCAGTATTTT. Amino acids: CASSYPIAGTSTDTQYF.

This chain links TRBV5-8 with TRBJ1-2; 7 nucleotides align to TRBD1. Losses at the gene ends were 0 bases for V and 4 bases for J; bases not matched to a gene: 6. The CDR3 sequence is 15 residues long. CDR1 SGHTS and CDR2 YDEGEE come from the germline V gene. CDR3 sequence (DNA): TGTGCCAGCAGCTTGGTATTGGCAGGGGGCTATGGCTACACCTTC. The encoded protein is CASSLVLAGGYGYTF.

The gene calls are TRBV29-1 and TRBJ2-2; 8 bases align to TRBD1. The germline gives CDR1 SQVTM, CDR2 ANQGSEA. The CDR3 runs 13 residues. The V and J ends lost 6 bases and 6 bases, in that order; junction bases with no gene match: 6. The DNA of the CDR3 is TGCAGCGTGCAGGGGGCGAGGGCCGGGGAGCTGTTTTTT. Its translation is CSVQGARAGELFF.

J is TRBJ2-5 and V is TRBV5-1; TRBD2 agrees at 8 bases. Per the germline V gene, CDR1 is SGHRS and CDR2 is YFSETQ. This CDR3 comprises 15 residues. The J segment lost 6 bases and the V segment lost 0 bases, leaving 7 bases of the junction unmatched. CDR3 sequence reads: CASSLDLGGGQTQYF. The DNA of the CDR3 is TGCGCCAGCAGCTTGGACCTCGGGGGGGGCCAGACCCAGTACTTC.

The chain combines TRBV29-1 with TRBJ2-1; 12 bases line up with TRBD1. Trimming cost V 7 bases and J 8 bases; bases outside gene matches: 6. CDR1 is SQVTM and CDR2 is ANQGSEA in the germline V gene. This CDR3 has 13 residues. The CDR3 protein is CSGGTGGEDEQFF. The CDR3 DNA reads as TGCAGCGGGGGGACAGGGGGCGAAGATGAGCAGTTCTTC.

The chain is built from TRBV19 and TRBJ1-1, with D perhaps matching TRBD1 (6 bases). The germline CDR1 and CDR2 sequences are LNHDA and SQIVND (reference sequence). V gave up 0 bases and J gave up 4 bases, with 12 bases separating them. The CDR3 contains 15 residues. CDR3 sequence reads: CASSIDQGLSTEAFF. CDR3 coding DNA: TGTGCCAGTAGTATAGATCAGGGGTTAAGCACTGAAGCTTTCTTT.

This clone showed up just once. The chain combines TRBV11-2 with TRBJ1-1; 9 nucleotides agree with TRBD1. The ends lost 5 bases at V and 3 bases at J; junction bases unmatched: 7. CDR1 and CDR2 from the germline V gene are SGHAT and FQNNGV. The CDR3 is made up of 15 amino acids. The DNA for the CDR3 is TGTGCCAGCAGCCCCCCGGGACAGGGCGACACTGAAGCTTTCTTT. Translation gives CASSPPGQGDTEAFF. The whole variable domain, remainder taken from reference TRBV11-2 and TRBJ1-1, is EAGVAQSPRYKIIEKRQSVAFWCNPISGHATLYWYQQILGQGPKLLIQFQNNGVVDDSQLPKDRFSAERLKGVDSTLKIQPAKLEDSAVYLCASSPPGQGDTEAFFGQGTRLTVV.

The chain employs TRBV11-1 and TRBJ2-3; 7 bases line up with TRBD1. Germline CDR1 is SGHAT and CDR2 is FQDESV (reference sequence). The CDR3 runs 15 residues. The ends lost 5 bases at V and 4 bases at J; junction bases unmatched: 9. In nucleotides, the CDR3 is TGTGCCAGCAGCCGAGTGGGACAGCCCTCAGATACGCAGTATTTT. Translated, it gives CASSRVGQPSDTQYF.

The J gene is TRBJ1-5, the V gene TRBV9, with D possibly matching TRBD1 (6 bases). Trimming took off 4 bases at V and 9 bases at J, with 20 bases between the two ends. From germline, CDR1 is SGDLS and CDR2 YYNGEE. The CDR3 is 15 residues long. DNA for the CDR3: TGTGCCAGCAGCCATACTGAGACAACAGGGTCGCCCCAGCATTTT. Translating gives CASSHTETTGSPQHF.

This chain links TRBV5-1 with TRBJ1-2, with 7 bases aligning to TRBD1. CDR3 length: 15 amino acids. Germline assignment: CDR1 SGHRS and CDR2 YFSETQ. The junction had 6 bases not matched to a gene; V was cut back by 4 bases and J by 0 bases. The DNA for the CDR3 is TGCGCCAGCAGCCCGGACAGGCAGACTAACTATGGCTACACCTTC. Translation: CASSPDRQTNYGYTF.

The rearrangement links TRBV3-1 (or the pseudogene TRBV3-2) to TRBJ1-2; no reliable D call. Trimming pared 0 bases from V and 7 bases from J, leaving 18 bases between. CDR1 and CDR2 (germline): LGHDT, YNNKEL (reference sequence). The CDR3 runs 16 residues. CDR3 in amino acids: CASSQDLGGQTLGYTF. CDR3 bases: TGTGCCAGCAGCCAAGATCTGGGCGGGCAGACTCTTGGCTACACCTTC.

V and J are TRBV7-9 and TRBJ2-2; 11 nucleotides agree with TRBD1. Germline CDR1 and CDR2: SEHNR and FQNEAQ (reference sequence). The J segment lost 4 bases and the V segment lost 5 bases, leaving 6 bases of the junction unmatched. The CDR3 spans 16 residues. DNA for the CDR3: TGTGCCAGCAGCAATCCGGGACAGGGGGGCACCGGGGAGCTGTTTTTT. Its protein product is CASSNPGQGGTGELFF.

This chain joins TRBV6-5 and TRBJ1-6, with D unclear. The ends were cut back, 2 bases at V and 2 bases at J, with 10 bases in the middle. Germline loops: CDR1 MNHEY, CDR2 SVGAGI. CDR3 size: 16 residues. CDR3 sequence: CASSYAAYAYNSPLHF. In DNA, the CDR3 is TGTGCCAGCAGTTACGCGGCCTACGCCTATAATTCACCCCTCCACTTT.

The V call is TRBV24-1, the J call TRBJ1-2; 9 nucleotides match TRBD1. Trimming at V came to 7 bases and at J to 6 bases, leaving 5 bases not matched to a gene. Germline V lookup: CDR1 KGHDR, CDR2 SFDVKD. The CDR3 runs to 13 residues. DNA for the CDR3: TGTGCCACCAGAGGACAGGGGATGGATGGCTACACCTTC. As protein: CATRGQGMDGYTF.